The 32 T cell receptor beta chains in this list originate from one sample, sequenced in a study of blood T cell repertoires in COVID-19. The method was immunoSEQ multiplex PCR; TCRdb's version includes in-frame clones alone and lacks a portion of them. The sample holds approximately 250,000 clones, 85% to 90% seen once. The specimen was PBMCs or T cells enriched from blood (not recorded which). Every receptor here comes from a woman in her 30s with acute COVID-19.

The rearrangement links TRBV28 to TRBJ2-1; tentative D call: TRBD1 (5 bases). V gave up 5 bases and J gave up 8 bases, with 16 bases separating them. Germline V gene sequence: CDR1 MDHEN, CDR2 SYDVKM. This CDR3 has 14 residues. Here the CDR3 DNA reads TGTGCCAGCAGTCCCGGTTCCTTAGGGGATGAGCAGTTCTTC. It encodes CASSPGSLGDEQFF.

This chain uses TRBV16 with TRBJ2-7; TRBD2 is a possible D gene (6 bases). This CDR3 has 15 amino acids. Trimming stripped 0 bases from V and 4 bases from J, with 13 bases between. The germline V gene encodes CDR1 KGHSY and CDR2 FQNENV. CDR3 in amino acids: CASSQSWDSEYEQYF. CDR3 sequence (DNA): TGTGCCAGCAGCCAATCTTGGGACTCAGAATACGAGCAGTACTTC.

The gene calls are TRBV7-8 and TRBJ1-1, with D uncertain. Trimming stripped 4 bases from V and 1 base from J, with 13 bases between. Germline-derived CDR1 and CDR2 are SGHVS and FQNEAQ. The CDR3 consists of 15 residues. The CDR3 DNA reads TGTGCCAGCAGCTCACTTGGGCCGCCGAACACTGAAGCTTTCTTT. Translation: CASSSLGPPNTEAFF. Looking up the rest from reference TRBV7-8 and TRBJ1-1 gives the full variable domain: GAGVSQSPRYKVAKRGQDVALRCDPISGHVSLFWYQQALGQGPEFLTYFQNEAQLDKSGLPSDRFFAERPEGSVSTLKIQRTQQEDSAVYLCASSSLGPPNTEAFFGQGTRLTVV.

The gene calls are TRBV7-9 and TRBJ1-1, with D possibly being TRBD1 (5 bases). Between the trimmed V and J ends, which lost 0 bases and 6 bases, there was a span of 11 bases. In germline, CDR1 is SEHNR, CDR2 FQNEAQ (reference sequence). The CDR3 is 14 amino acids. CDR3 protein: CASSLARQSAEAFF. For the CDR3, the DNA is TGTGCCAGCAGCTTAGCCCGACAGAGCGCTGAAGCTTTCTTT.

This clone is termed medium-sized. This sequence joins TRBV7-9 and TRBJ2-7; tentative D call: TRBD2 (6 bases). CDR3 length equals 14 residues. V was shortened by 5 bases and J by 1 base, with 12 bases between the two germline ends. Germline CDR1 and CDR2: SEHNR and FQNEAQ (reference sequence). As DNA, the CDR3 is TGTGCCAGCAGCCTCCCTAGCGCATCCTACGAGCAGTACTTC. Its translation: CASSLPSASYEQYF.

This chain uses TRBV27 with TRBJ2-2; 12 bases map to TRBD1. The germline V gene has CDR1 MNHEY and CDR2 SMNVEV (reference sequence). The ends lost 6 bases at V and 7 bases at J; junction bases unmatched: 3. This CDR3 contains 14 residues. The CDR3 loop is CASSGTGGDGELFF. The CDR3 DNA sequence: TGTGCCAGCAGCGGGACAGGGGGCGACGGGGAGCTGTTTTTT.

This clone was picked up one time. J is TRBJ2-7 and V is TRBV19; maybe TRBD1 (5 bases). CDR1 is LNHDA, CDR2 SQIVND, per germline (reference sequence). The CDR3 covers 14 residues. Trimming shortened V by 0 bases and J by 2 bases, and 8 bases separated the two germline ends. The CDR3, as DNA: TGTGCCAGTAGTATAGACCAGGGTGCCTACGAGCAGTACTTC. Amino acids: CASSIDQGAYEQYF.

In its sample, this clone was seen once. The chain couples TRBV18 to TRBJ2-7; 10 bases are shared with TRBD1. The CDR3 is made up of 14 amino acids. CDR1 and CDR2 from the germline V gene are KGHSH and LQKENI. Trimming removed 3 bases from V and 4 bases from J; junction bases left unmatched: 3. Here the CDR3 DNA reads TGTGCCAGCTCACCGGGACAGGGGTGGTACGAGCAGTACTTC. This encodes CASSPGQGWYEQYF.

The chain employs TRBV27 and TRBJ1-6; TRBD1 matches at 7 bases. Per germline, CDR1 MNHEY and CDR2 SMNVEV (reference sequence). This CDR3 contains 17 residues. V was pared by 2 bases and J by 7 bases, with 11 bases of the junction left unmatched. The CDR3 DNA reads TGTGCCAGCAGTTTAACCGGATCCGGGACAGCAAATTCACCCCTCCACTTT. Translated, it gives CASSLTGSGTANSPLHF.

The chain couples TRBV6-5 to TRBJ2-3; the match to TRBD1 covers 7 bases. The CDR3 has 15 amino acids. The V segment lost 7 bases and the J segment 7 bases; nucleotides outside the gene matches: 14. The germline CDR1 and CDR2 sequences are MNHEY and SVGAGI. The CDR3 loop reads CASTETSRGRNTQYF. Written as DNA, the CDR3 is TGTGCCAGCACCGAGACGTCAAGGGGGCGAAATACGCAGTATTTT.

This clone appeared a single time. The V call is TRBV5-1, the J call TRBJ2-3; D remains ambiguous. V shed 4 bases and J shed 0 bases, with 12 bases lying between them. The germline gives CDR1 SGHRS, CDR2 YFSETQ. There are 15 residues in the CDR3. CDR3 residues: CASSLSIESTDTQYF. The CDR3 coding sequence is TGCGCCAGCAGCCTCTCGATAGAGAGCACAGATACGCAGTATTTT.

V gene TRBV7-8 combines with J gene TRBJ2-7, with 7 bases identical to TRBD1. The J segment lost 0 bases and the V segment lost 4 bases, leaving 0 bases of the junction unmatched. CDR3 size: 13 residues. The germline V gene has CDR1 SGHVS and CDR2 FQNEAQ. The CDR3 region has the DNA TGTGCCAGCAGCTGGGACAGCTCCTACGAGCAGTACTTC. Its translation: CASSWDSSYEQYF. Looking up the rest from reference TRBV7-8 and TRBJ2-7 gives the full variable domain: GAGVSQSPRYKVAKRGQDVALRCDPISGHVSLFWYQQALGQGPEFLTYFQNEAQLDKSGLPSDRFFAERPEGSVSTLKIQRTQQEDSAVYLCASSWDSSYEQYFGPGTRLTVT.

V usage is TRBV7-8 and J usage is TRBJ2-7, with a weak D call TRBD2 (6 bases). There are 12 residues in the CDR3. CDR1 and CDR2 from the germline V gene are SGHVS and FQNEAQ. The V gene lost 4 bases and the J gene lost 6 bases, with 10 bases spanning the gap. The CDR3 region is CASSSPTSEQYF. The CDR3 bases are TGTGCCAGCAGCTCCCCGACTAGCGAGCAGTACTTC.

The chain is built from TRBV5-6 and TRBJ2-7; possible D gene TRBD1, 6 bases. Germline CDR1 SGHDT, CDR2 YYEEEE. The V end lost 5 bases, the J end lost 3 bases, and 12 bases lay between the germline ends. CDR3 length equals 13 residues. CDR3 sequence (DNA): TGTGCCAGCAGGGGAACAGGGAACTACGAGCAGTACTTC. It translates to CASRGTGNYEQYF.

This sequence joins TRBV7-9 and TRBJ2-1; TRBD1 aligns across 8 bases. The CDR3 is 14 residues long. Losses at the gene ends were 6 bases for V and 6 bases for J; bases not matched to a gene: 7. Germline V gene lookup returns CDR1 SEHNR and CDR2 FQNEAQ (reference sequence). CDR3 amino acids: CASRGQGVFNEQFF. The CDR3 nucleotides read TGTGCCAGCAGAGGACAGGGTGTTTTCAATGAGCAGTTCTTC.

The chain recombines TRBV5-1 with TRBJ2-7, with TRBD1 matching 9 bases. CDR3 size: 16 residues. Germline V gene lookup returns CDR1 SGHRS and CDR2 YFSETQ. V shed 2 bases, J shed 5 bases, and the junction held 11 bases outside the gene matches. CDR3: CASSLTGTGQRHEQYF. The CDR3 nucleotides are TGCGCCAGCAGCTTAACCGGGACAGGGCAAAGGCACGAGCAGTACTTC.

The chain employs TRBV29-1 and TRBJ1-2; D uncertain. There are 11 residues in the CDR3. Deletions cut 2 bases from V and 5 bases from J, with 6 bases between. CDR1 and CDR2 (germline): SQVTM, ANQGSEA. The CDR3 DNA follows: TGCAGCGTTGAATACCGGTATGGCTACACCTTC. Protein product: CSVEYRYGYTF. Drawing the rest from reference TRBV29-1 and TRBJ1-2, the complete variable domain is SAVISQKPSRDICQRGTSLTIQCQVDSQVTMMFWYRQQPGQSLTLIATANQGSEATYESGFVIDKFPISRPNLTFSTLTVSNMSPEDSSIYLCSVEYRYGYTFGSGTRLTVV.

This clone has a handful of counts. The chain combines TRBV7-9 with TRBJ2-5; 12 positions match TRBD2. CDR1 and CDR2 from the germline V gene are SEHNR and FQNEAQ (reference sequence). V lost 5 bases, J lost 7 bases, and 5 bases stayed unmatched. CDR3 length: 14 residues. The CDR3 protein is CASSKLTSGGTQYF. CDR3 nucleotide sequence: TGTGCCAGCAGCAAATTGACTAGCGGGGGGACCCAGTACTTC.

CDR3 nucleotides: TGTGCCAGTAGTACCCTTTGGACTAGTAACACCGGGGAGCTGTTTTTT. Its protein product is CASSTLWTSNTGELFF. V usage is TRBV19 and J usage is TRBJ2-2, with 7 bases that match TRBD2. The CDR3 totals 16 residues. V shed 4 bases and J 2 bases; nucleotides not matched to a gene: 7. Per the germline V gene, CDR1 is LNHDA and CDR2 is SQIVND (reference sequence). The full variable domain, in which reference TRBV19 and TRBJ2-2 provide the parts outside the CDR3, is DGGITQSPKYLFRKEGQNVTLSCEQNLNHDAMYWYRQDPGQGLRLIYYSQIVNDFQKGDIAEGYSVSREKKESFPLTVTSAQKNPTAFYLCASSTLWTSNTGELFFGEGSRLTVL.

This rearrangement joins TRBV28 to TRBJ2-7; 9 bases line up with TRBD1. In germline, CDR1 is MDHEN, CDR2 SYDVKM. This CDR3 comprises 14 residues. Trimming at V came to 6 bases and at J to 4 bases, leaving 7 bases not matched to a gene. The CDR3 region has the DNA TGTGCCAGCAGACACAGGGGGCTTAGGTACGAGCAGTACTTC. Its translation is CASRHRGLRYEQYF.

The CDR3 DNA is TGCAGTGCTAGTGTGGCAGGGGAAAGGGAAAAACTGTTTTTT. This codes for CSASVAGEREKLFF. The rearrangement joins TRBV20-1 to TRBJ1-4; possible D gene TRBD1, 6 bases. Trimming shortened V by 3 bases and J by 8 bases, and 16 bases separated the two germline ends. Per germline, CDR1 DFQATT and CDR2 SNEGSKA (reference sequence). The CDR3 has 14 residues.

This chain uses TRBV24-1 with TRBJ2-1, with TRBD1 matching over 7 bases. The CDR3 loop spans 13 amino acids. With 3 bases clipped from V and 9 bases from J, the junction kept 4 bases outside the gene matches. Germline CDR1 KGHDR, CDR2 SFDVKD. CDR3 protein: CATSDPGQVEQFF. DNA for the CDR3: TGTGCCACCAGTGATCCCGGACAGGTTGAGCAGTTCTTC.

This sequence joins TRBV9 and TRBJ1-3; D not certain. The germline V gene encodes CDR1 SGDLS and CDR2 YYNGEE. CDR3 length equals 16 residues. The V end was cut by 0 bases, the J end by 4 bases, with 14 bases between. The CDR3 loop reads CASSVAFANGGNTIYF. As DNA, the CDR3 is TGTGCCAGCAGCGTAGCTTTTGCCAACGGGGGAAACACCATATATTTT.

The chain joins TRBV6-5 to TRBJ1-2; possible D gene TRBD1, 5 bases. Trimming shortened V by 0 bases and J by 3 bases, and 8 bases separated the two germline ends. Per germline, CDR1 MNHEY and CDR2 SVGAGI. CDR3 length: 14 amino acids. As DNA, the CDR3 is TGTGCCAGCAGTTACTCGTTAGGGGACTATGGCTACACCTTC. Translated, it gives CASSYSLGDYGYTF.

The sample holds one count of this clone. The CDR3: CASSSGLAGGRSTDTQYF. The DNA of the CDR3 is TGTGCCAGCAGTTCTGGACTAGCGGGAGGCCGTTCCACAGATACGCAGTATTTT. The chain joins TRBV27 to TRBJ2-3; 14 bases are a match to TRBD2. The V gene end was trimmed by 4 bases and the J gene end by 2 bases; junction bases not matched to a gene: 8. Per the germline V gene, CDR1 is MNHEY and CDR2 is SMNVEV (reference sequence). The CDR3 covers 18 residues.

This clone was detected once. The DNA of the CDR3 is TGCGCCAGCAGCCAAGAGAGGGTTTTAAATAATTCACCCCTCCACTTT. This gives the protein CASSQERVLNNSPLHF. The genes are TRBV4-3 and TRBJ1-6; D is unclear. Trimming pared 0 bases from V and 5 bases from J, leaving 11 bases between. The CDR3 covers 16 residues. Germline V gene sequence: CDR1 LGHNA, CDR2 YSLEER.

CDR3 sequence (DNA): TGTGCCAGCAGTTTTATCTCCGGGGGAACCGGGGAGCTGTTTTTT. Residues: CASSFISGGTGELFF. This chain uses TRBV28 with TRBJ2-2; D possibly corresponds to TRBD2 (6 bases). V lost 3 bases to trimming and J lost 5 bases, with 13 bases between them. Per germline, CDR1 MDHEN and CDR2 SYDVKM. The CDR3 loop spans 15 amino acids.

V usage is TRBV15 and J usage is TRBJ2-5, with TRBD1 matching over 9 bases. The V gene's germline CDR1 is LNHNV and CDR2 YYDKDF (reference sequence). V gave up 8 bases and J gave up 5 bases; unmatched junction bases: 9. This CDR3 is built from 14 residues. CDR3 nucleotides: TGTGCCACCGGCCGCACAGGGGGCGGTGAGACCCAGTACTTC. This codes for CATGRTGGGETQYF.

The genes are TRBV12-5 and TRBJ1-6, with 7 bases that match TRBD1. Germline-derived CDR1 and CDR2 are LGHNT and FRNRAP. V was clipped by 5 bases and J by 10 bases; unmatched bases: 11. The CDR3 totals 15 residues. The DNA for the CDR3 is TGTGCTAGTGGTCCATGGACAGGCGAAAAATCACCCCTCCACTTT. It yields the protein CASGPWTGEKSPLHF.

In this sample, this clone turned up a few times. The chain combines TRBV6-5 with TRBJ1-5; TRBD1 matches at 7 bases. Germline V gene data show CDR1 as MNHEY and CDR2 as SVGAGI. CDR3 length: 13 residues. V lost 8 bases, J lost 3 bases, and 4 bases stayed unmatched. The CDR3 spells CASAGQFNQPQHF. CDR3 sequence (DNA): TGTGCCAGCGCGGGACAGTTCAATCAGCCCCAGCATTTT.

V gene TRBV29-1 combines with J gene TRBJ1-2, with D tentatively TRBD1 (6 bases). Looked up from germline, CDR1 is SQVTM and CDR2 is ANQGSEA. This CDR3 region has 13 residues. V gave up 4 bases and J gave up 4 bases, with 13 bases separating them. In nucleotides, the CDR3 is TGCAGCGTTGGGGCAGGGGAGGGCTATGGCTACACCTTC. It encodes CSVGAGEGYGYTF.

The rearrangement uses TRBV4-3 and TRBJ1-1; D unresolved. Germline V gene lookup returns CDR1 LGHNA and CDR2 YSLEER. V was clipped by 0 bases and J by 6 bases, with 11 bases between them. The CDR3 runs to 14 residues. In DNA, the CDR3 is TGCGCCAGCAGCCAAGAACGACACAGACCTGAAGCTTTCTTT. It translates to CASSQERHRPEAFF.